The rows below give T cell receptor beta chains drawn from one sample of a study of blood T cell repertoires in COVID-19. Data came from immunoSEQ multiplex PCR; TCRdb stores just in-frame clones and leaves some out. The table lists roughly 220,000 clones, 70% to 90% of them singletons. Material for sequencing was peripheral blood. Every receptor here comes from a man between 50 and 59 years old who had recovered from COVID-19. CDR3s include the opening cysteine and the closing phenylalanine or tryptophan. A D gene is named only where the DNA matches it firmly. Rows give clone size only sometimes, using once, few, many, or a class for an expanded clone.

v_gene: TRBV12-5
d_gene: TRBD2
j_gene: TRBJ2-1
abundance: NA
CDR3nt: TGTGCTAGTGCCCTTGTCCTAGCGGTCTACGGTGAGCAGTTCTTC
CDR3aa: CASALVLAVYGEQFF

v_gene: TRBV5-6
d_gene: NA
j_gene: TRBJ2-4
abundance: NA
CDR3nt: TGTGCCAGCAGCTTGGGGGCCCCCAAGGAAAACATTCAGTACTTC
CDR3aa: CASSLGAPKENIQYF

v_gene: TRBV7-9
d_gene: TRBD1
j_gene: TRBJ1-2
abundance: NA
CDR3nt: TGTGCCAGCAGCCCTAGACAGGGAAGTGGCTACACCTTC
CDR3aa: CASSPRQGSGYTF

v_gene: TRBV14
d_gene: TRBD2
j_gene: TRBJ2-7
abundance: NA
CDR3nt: TGTGCCAGCAGCCAAGATCGGCAGCTAGCGGGAGGGATGTACGAGCAGTACTTC
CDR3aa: CASSQDRQLAGGMYEQYF

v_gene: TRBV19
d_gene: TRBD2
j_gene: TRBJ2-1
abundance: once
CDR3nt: TGTGCCAGTAACCAGGGACTAGCGGGAGCCCCTGAGCAGTTCTTC
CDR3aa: CASNQGLAGAPEQFF

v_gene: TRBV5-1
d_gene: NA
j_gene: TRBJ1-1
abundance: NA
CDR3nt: TGCGCCAGCAGCTTGGCACATCTGAACACTGAAGCTTTCTTT
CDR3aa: CASSLAHLNTEAFF

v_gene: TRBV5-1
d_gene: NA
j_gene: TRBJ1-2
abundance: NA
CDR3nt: TGCGCCAGCAGCATTAGACAGAACTATGGCTACACCTTC
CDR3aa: CASSIRQNYGYTF

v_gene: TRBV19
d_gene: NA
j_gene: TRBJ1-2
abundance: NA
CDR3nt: TGTGCCAGTAGTAAATTAGAATATGGCTACACCTTC
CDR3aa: CASSKLEYGYTF

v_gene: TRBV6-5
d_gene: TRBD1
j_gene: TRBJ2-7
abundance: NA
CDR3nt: TGTGCCAGCAGTTACGGGCAGGGGGCCTACGAGCAGTACTTC
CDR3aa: CASSYGQGAYEQYF

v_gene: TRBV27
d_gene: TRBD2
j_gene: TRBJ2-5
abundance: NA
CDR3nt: TGTGCCAGCAGTCCCGGGACTAGCGGGCTTGAGACCCAGTACTTC
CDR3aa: CASSPGTSGLETQYF